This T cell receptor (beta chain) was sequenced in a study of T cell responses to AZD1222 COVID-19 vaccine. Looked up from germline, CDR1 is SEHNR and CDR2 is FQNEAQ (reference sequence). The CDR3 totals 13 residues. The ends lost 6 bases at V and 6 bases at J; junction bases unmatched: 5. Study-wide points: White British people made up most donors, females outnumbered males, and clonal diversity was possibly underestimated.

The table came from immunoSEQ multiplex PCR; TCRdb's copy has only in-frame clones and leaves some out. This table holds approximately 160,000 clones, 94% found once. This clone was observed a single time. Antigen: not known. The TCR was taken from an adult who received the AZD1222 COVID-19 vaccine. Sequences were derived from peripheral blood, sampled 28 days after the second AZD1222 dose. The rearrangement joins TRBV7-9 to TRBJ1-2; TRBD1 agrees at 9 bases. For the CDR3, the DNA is TGTGCCAGCAGGCATACAGGGGGCGATGGCTACACCTTC. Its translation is CASRHTGGDGYTF.